A single TCR beta chain is shown here with its context. Treatment given: around 19 received Ad26.COV2.S at low or high dose, single or two shots; roughly 5 received placebo; per-sample allocation not given. Samples came from day 63 after the first vaccine or placebo injection. Wuhan-strain SARS-CoV-2 spike was expressed by the Ad26 vector that made up the vaccine. The ends were cut back, 2 bases at V and 5 bases at J, with 13 bases in the middle. Germline CDR1 is SEHNR and CDR2 is FQNEAQ (reference sequence). This CDR3 region has 14 residues. Repertoires were generated with immunoSEQ multiplex PCR, while TCRdb's copy carries only in-frame clones and drops some. In the table there are 250,000 or so clones, 70% to 90% of which are singletons. This sample was included in a study of Ad26.COV2.S vaccination and SARS-CoV-2 variants. About the study: Recipients of Ad26.COV2.S got it intramuscularly, once or twice 56 days apart.

The V gene is TRBV7-9, the J gene TRBJ2-7, with D maybe TRBD1 (6 bases). The sequenced sample was peripheral blood, obtained in a trial of Ad26.COV2.S vaccine versus placebo. The TCR sequence derives from a person aged 18-65 years who received the Ad26.COV2.S COVID-19 vaccine or a placebo. In nucleotides, the CDR3 is TGTGCCAGCAGCTTATGGGCAGGGGTCCACGAGCAGTACTTC. This gives the protein CASSLWAGVHEQYF.